This section outlines one TCR beta chain sequence together with its context. Profiling relied on immunoSEQ multiplex PCR, and the TCRdb table lists in-frame clones only, not all of them. This sample has under 300,000 clones, with roughly 91% found just once. Those who participated ranged in age from roughly 18 to 90 years and resided in about two dozen US areas. Cohorts were determined from participant-reported clinical history. The sample belongs to a study of blood T cell repertoires in COVID-19. On the study more broadly: Both acute and convalescent COVID-19 samples were obtained from the United States, Italy and Spain.

This CDR3 region has 17 residues. The germline V gene has CDR1 SGHKS and CDR2 YYEKEE (reference sequence). With 4 bases clipped from V and 5 bases from J, the junction kept 12 bases outside the gene matches. This receptor was taken from a woman aged 40 to 50 with acute COVID-19. The sequencing input was PBMCs or T cells enriched from blood (not recorded which). The chain couples TRBV5-5 to TRBJ2-5; 12 bases are a match to TRBD2. DNA for the CDR3: TGTGCCAGCAGCGTGAGGCTAGCGGGGGGGCTCGGGGAGACCCAGTACTTC. Its protein is CASSVRLAGGLGETQYF.